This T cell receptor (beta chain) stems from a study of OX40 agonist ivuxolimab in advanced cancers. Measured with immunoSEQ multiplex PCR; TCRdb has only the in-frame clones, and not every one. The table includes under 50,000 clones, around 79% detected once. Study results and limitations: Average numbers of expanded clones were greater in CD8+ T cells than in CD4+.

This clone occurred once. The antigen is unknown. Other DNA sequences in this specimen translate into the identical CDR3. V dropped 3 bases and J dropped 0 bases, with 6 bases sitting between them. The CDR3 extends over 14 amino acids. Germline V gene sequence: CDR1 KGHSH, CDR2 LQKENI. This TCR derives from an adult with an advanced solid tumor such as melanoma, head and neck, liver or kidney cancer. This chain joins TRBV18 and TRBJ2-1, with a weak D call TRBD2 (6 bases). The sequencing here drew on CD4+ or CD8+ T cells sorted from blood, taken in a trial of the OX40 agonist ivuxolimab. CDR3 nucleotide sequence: TGTGCCAGCTCACCGACTAGCTCCTACAATGAGCAGTTCTTC. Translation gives CASSPTSSYNEQFF.